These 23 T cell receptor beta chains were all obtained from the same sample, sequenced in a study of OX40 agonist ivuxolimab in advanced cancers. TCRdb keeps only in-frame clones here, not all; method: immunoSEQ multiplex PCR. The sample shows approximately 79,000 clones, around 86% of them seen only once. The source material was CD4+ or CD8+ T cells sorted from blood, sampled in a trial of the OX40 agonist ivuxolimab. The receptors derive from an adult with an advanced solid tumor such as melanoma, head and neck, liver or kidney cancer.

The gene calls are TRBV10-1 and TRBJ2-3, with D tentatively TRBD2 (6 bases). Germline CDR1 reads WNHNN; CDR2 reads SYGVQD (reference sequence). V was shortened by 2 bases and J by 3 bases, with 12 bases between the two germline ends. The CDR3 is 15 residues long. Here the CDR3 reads CASSETSYWTDTQYF. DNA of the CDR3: TGCGCCAGCAGTGAGACTAGCTATTGGACAGATACGCAGTATTTT.

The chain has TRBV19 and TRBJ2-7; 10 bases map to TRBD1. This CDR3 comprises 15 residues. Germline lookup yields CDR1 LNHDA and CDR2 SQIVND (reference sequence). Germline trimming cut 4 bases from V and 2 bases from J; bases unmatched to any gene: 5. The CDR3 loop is CASSSRDRGTYEQYF. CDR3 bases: TGTGCCAGTAGTAGCCGGGACAGGGGAACCTACGAGCAGTACTTC.

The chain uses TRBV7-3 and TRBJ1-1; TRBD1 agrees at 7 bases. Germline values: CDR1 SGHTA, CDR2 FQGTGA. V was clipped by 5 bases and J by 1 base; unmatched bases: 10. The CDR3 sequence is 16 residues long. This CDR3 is CASSTTRTGKNTEAFF. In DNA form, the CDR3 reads TGTGCCAGCAGCACCACAAGGACAGGAAAGAACACTGAAGCTTTCTTT. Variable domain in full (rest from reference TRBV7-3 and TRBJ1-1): GAGVSQTPSNKVTEKGKYVELRCDPISGHTALYWYRQSLGQGPEFLIYFQGTGAADDSGLPNDRFFAVRPEGSVSTLKIQRTERGDSAVYLCASSTTRTGKNTEAFFGQGTRLTVV.

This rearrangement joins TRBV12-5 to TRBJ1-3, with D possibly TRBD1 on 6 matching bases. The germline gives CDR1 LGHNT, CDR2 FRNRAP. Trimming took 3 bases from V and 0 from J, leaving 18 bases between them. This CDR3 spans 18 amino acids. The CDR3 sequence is CASGLRGESLSSGNTIYF. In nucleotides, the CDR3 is TGTGCTAGTGGTTTAAGGGGGGAGTCTTTGAGCTCTGGAAACACCATATATTTT.

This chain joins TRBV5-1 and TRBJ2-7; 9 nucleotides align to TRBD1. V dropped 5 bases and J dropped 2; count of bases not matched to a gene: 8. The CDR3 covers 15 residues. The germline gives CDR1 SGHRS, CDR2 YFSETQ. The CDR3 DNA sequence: TGCGCCAGCAGTCAGACAGGGGGTCTAGCCTACGAGCAGTACTTC. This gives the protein CASSQTGGLAYEQYF.

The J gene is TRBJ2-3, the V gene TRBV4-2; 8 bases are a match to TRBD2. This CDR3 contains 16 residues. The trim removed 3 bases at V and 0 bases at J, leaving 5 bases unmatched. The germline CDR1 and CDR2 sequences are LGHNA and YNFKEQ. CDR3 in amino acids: CASSQDGGASTDTQYF. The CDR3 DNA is TGTGCCAGCAGCCAGGACGGGGGGGCTAGCACAGATACGCAGTATTTT.

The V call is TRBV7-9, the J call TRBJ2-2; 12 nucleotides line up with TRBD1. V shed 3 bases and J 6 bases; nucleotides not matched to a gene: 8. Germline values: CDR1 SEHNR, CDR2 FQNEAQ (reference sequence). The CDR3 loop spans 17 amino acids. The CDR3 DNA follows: TGTGCCAGCAGCTTTCTGGCCGGGACAGGGGGCTCCGGGGAGCTGTTTTTT. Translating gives CASSFLAGTGGSGELFF.

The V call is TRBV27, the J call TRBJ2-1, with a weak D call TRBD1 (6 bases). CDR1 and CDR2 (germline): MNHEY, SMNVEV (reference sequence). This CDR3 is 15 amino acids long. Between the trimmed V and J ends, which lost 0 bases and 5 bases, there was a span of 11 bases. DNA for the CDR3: TGTGCCAGCAGTTTATCGTGGCAGGGGAACAATGAGCAGTTCTTC. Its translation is CASSLSWQGNNEQFF.

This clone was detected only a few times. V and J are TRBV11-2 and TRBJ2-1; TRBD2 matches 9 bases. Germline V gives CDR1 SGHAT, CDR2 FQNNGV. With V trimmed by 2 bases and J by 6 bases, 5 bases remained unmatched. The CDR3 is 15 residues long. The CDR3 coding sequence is TGTGCCAGCAGCTTATGGGCGGGAGGGGGCAATGAGCAGTTCTTC. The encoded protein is CASSLWAGGGNEQFF.

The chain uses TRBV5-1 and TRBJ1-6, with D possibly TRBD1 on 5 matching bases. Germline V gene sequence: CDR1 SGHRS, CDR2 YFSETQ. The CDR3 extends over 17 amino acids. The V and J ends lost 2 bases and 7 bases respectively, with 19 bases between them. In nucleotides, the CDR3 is TGCGCCAGCAGCTTAGGATCAGGGAGCCCCCCCAATTCACCCCTCCACTTT. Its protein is CASSLGSGSPPNSPLHF.

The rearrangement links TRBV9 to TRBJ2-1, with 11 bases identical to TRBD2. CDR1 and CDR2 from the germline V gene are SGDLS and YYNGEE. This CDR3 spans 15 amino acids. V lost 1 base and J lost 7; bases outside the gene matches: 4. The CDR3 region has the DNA TGTGCCAGCAGCGTACTAGCGGGAGGATGGAATGAGCAGTTCTTC. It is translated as CASSVLAGGWNEQFF.

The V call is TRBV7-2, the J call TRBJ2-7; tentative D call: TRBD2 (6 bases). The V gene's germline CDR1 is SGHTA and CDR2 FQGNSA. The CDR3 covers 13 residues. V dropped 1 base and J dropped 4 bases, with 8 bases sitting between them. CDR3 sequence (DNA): TGTGCCAGCAGCTTAGTTGCGGGGTACGAGCAGTACTTC. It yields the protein CASSLVAGYEQYF.

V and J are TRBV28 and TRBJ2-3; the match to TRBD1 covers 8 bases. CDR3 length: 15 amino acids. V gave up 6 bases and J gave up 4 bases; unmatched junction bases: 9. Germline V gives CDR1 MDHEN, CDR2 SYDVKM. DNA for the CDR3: TGTGCCAGCAGCCAGGGGGCGCTTGGGGCAGATACGCAGTATTTT. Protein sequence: CASSQGALGADTQYF.

The CDR3, as DNA: TGTGCCAGCAGCTCGCAACAGGGGGCGGCCTATGGCTACACCTTC. As protein: CASSSQQGAAYGYTF. The chain couples TRBV7-2 to TRBJ1-2, with TRBD1 identical over 9 bases. Germline V lookup: CDR1 SGHTA, CDR2 FQGNSA. The junction had 7 bases not matched to a gene; V was cut back by 4 bases and J by 4 bases. The CDR3 contains 15 residues.

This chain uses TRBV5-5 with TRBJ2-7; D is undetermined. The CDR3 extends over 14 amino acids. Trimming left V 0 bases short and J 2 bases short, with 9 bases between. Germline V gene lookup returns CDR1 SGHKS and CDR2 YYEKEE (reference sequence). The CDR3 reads CASSLAGLTYEQYF. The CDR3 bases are TGTGCCAGCAGCTTGGCTGGTCTGACCTACGAGCAGTACTTC.

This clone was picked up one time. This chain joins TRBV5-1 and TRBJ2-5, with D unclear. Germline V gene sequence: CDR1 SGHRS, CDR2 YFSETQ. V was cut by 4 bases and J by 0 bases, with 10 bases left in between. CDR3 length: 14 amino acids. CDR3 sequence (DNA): TGCGCCAGCAGCCCCAACGCGTACCAAGAGACCCAGTACTTC. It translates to CASSPNAYQETQYF. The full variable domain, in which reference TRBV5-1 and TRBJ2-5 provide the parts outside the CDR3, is KAGVTQTPRYLIKTRGQQVTLSCSPISGHRSVSWYQQTPGQGLQFLFEYFSETQRNKGNFPGRFSGRQFSNSRSEMNVSTLELGDSALYLCASSPNAYQETQYFGPGTRLLVL.

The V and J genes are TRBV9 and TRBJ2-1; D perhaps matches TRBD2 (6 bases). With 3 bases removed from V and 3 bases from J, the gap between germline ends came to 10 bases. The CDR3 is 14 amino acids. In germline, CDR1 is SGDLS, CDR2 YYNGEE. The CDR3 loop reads CASSGGLNYNEQFF. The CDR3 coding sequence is TGTGCCAGCAGCGGGGGACTCAACTACAATGAGCAGTTCTTC. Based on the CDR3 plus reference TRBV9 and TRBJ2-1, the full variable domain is DSGVTQTPKHLITATGQRVTLRCSPRSGDLSVYWYQQSLDQGLQFLIQYYNGEERAKGNILERFSAQQFPDLHSELNLSSLELGDSALYFCASSGGLNYNEQFFGPGTRLTVL.

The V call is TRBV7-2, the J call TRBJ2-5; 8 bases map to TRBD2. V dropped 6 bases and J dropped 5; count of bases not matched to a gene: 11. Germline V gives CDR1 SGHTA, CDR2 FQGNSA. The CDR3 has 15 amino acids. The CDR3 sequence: CASSHTSGGGETQYF. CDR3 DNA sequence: TGTGCCAGCAGTCACACTAGCGGAGGGGGGGAGACCCAGTACTTC.

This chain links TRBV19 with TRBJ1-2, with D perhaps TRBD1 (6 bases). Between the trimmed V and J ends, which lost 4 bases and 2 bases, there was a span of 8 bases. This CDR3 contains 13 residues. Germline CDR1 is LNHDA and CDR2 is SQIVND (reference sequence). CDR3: CASSRDRNYGYTF. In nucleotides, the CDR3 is TGTGCCAGTAGTAGAGACAGGAACTATGGCTACACCTTC.

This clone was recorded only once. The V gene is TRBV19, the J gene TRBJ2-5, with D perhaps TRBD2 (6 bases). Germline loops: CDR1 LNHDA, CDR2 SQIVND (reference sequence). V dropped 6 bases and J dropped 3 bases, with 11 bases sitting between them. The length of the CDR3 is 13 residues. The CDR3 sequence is CASRRTGEETQYF. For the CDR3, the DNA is TGTGCCAGTAGGCGGACGGGAGAAGAGACCCAGTACTTC.

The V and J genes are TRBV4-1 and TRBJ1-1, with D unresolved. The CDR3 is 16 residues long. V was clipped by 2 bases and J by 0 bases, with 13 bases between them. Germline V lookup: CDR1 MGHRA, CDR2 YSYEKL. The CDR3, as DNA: TGCGCCAGCAGCCAACGCGGACTTTGGATGAACACTGAAGCTTTCTTT. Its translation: CASSQRGLWMNTEAFF.

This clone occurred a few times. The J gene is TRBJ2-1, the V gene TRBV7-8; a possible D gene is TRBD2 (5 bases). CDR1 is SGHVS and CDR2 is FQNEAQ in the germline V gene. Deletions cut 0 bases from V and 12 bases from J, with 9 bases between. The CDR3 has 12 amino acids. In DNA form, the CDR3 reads TGTGCCAGCAGCTTAGCGGGAGCCGTGCAGTTCTTC. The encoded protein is CASSLAGAVQFF.

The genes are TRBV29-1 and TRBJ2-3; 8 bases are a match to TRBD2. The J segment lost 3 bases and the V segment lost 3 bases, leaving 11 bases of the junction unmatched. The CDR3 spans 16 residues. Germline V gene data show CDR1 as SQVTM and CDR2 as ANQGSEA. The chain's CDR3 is CSVDVSAGVRTDTQYF. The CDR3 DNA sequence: TGCAGCGTTGACGTCTCAGCGGGAGTTAGGACAGATACGCAGTATTTT.